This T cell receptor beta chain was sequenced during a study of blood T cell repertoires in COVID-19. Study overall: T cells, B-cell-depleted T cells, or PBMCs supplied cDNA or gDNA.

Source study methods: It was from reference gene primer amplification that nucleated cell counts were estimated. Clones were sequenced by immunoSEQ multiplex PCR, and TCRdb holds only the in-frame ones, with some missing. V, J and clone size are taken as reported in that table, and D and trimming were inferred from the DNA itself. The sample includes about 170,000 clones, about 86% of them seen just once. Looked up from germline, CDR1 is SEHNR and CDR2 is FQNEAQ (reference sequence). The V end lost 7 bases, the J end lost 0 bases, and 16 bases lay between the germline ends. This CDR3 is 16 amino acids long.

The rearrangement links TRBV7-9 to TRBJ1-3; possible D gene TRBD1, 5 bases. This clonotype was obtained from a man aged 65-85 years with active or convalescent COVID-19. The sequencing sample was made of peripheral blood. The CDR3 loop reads CASTAAGGGSGNTIYF. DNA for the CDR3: TGTGCCAGCACCGCGGCGGGGGGAGGCTCTGGAAACACCATATATTTT.